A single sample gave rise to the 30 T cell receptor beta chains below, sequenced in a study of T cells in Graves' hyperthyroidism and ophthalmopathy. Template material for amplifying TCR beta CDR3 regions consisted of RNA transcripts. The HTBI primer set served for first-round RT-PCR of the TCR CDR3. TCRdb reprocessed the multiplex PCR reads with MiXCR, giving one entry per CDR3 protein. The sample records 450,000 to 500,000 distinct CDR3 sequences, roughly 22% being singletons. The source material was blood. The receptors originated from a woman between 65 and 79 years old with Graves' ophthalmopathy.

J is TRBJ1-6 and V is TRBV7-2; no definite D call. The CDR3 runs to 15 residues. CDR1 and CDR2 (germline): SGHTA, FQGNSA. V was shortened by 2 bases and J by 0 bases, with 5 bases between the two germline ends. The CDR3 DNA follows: TGTGCCAGCAGCTTACAGAGCTCCTATAATTCACCCCTCCACTTT. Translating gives CASSLQSSYNSPLHF.

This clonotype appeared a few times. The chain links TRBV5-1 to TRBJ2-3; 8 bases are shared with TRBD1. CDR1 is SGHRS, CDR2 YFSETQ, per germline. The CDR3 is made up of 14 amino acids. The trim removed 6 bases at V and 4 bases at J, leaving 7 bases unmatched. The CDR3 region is CASTLGQGADTQYF. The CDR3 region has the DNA TGCGCCAGCACCCTAGGACAGGGCGCAGATACGCAGTATTTT.

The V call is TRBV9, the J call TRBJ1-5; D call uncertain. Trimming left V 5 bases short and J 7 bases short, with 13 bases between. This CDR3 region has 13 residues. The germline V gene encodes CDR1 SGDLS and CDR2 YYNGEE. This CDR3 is CASSEVGGQPQHF. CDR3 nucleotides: TGTGCCAGCAGTGAAGTGGGTGGACAGCCCCAGCATTTT.

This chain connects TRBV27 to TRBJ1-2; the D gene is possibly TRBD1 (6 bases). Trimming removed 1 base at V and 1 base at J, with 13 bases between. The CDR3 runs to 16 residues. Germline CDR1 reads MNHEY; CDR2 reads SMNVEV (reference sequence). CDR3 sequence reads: CASSLFGGSNNYGYTF. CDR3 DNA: TGTGCCAGCAGTTTATTTGGGGGCTCAAATAACTATGGCTACACCTTC.

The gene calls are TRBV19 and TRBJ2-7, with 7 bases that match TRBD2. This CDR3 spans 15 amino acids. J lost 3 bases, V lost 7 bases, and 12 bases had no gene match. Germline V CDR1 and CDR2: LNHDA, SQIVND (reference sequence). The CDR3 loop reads CASTQRDSSIYEQYF. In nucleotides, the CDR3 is TGTGCCAGTACTCAGCGGGACTCATCAATCTACGAGCAGTACTTC. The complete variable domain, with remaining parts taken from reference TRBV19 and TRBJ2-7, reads DGGITQSPKYLFRKEGQNVTLSCEQNLNHDAMYWYRQDPGQGLRLIYYSQIVNDFQKGDIAEGYSVSREKKESFPLTVTSAQKNPTAFYLCASTQRDSSIYEQYFGPGTRLTVT.

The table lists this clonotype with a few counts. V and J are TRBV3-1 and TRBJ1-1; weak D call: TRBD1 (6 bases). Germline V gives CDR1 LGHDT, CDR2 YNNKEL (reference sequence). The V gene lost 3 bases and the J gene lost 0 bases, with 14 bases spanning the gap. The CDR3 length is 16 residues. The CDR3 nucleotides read TGTGCCAGCAGCCATTCCTTTACAGGGCTGAACACTGAAGCTTTCTTT. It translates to CASSHSFTGLNTEAFF.

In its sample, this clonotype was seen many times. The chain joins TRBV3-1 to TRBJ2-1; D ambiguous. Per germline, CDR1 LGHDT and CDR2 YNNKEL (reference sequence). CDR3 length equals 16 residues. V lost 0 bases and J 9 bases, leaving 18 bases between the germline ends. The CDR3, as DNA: TGTGCCAGCAGCCAAGAAGGTCGCGGAGCCTGGGGTGAGCAGTTCTTC. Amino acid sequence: CASSQEGRGAWGEQFF.

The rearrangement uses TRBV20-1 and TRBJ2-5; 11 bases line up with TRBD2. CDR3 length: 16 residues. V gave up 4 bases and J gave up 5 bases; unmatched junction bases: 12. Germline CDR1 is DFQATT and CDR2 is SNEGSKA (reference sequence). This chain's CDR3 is CSATTSGSWVGETQYF. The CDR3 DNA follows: TGCAGTGCTACCACTAGCGGGAGTTGGGTCGGGGAGACCCAGTACTTC.

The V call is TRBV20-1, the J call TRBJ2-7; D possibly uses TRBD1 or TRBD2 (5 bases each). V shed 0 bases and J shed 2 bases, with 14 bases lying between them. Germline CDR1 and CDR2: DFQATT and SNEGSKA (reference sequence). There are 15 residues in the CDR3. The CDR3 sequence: CSARDGAGGAYEQYF. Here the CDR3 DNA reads TGCAGTGCTAGAGATGGGGCGGGTGGGGCCTACGAGCAGTACTTC.

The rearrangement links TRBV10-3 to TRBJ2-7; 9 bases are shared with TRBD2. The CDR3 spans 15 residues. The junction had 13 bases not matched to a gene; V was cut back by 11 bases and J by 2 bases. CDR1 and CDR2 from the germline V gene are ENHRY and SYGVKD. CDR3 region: CAVDGAGGSTYEQYF. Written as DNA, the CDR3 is TGTGCCGTCGATGGAGCGGGAGGATCCACCTACGAGCAGTACTTC.

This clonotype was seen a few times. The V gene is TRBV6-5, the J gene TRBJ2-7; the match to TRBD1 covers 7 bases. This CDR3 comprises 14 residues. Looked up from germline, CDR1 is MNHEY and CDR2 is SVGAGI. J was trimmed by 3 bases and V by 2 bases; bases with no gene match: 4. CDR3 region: CASSYPGQSYEQYF. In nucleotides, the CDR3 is TGTGCCAGCAGTTACCCGGGACAGAGCTACGAGCAGTACTTC.

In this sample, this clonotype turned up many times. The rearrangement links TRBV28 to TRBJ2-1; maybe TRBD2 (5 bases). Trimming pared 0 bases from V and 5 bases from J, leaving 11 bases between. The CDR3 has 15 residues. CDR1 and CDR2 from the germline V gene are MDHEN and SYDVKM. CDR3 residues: CASSLWIGNHNEQFF. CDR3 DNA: TGTGCCAGCAGTTTATGGATCGGGAACCACAATGAGCAGTTCTTC.

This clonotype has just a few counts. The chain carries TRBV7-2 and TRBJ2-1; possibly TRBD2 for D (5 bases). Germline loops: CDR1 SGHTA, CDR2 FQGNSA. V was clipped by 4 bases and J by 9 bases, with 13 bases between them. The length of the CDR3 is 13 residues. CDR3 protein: CASSSRIGVEQFF. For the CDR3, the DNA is TGTGCCAGCAGCTCACGAATCGGGGTTGAGCAGTTCTTC.

For the CDR3, the DNA is TGTGCCACACAAGCGGGAGGGCCGTACGAGCAGTACTTC. It is translated as CATQAGGPYEQYF. J is TRBJ2-7 and V is TRBV28; the match to TRBD2 covers 10 bases. V shed 10 bases and J 4 bases; nucleotides not matched to a gene: 7. The CDR3 is 13 residues long. Per germline, CDR1 MDHEN and CDR2 SYDVKM.

Here the CDR3 DNA reads TGTGCCAGTAGGTTCAAGGGGTCATCGGTTGAAAAACTGTTTTTT. Protein sequence: CASRFKGSSVEKLFF. The chain recombines TRBV19 with TRBJ1-4; possibly TRBD1 for D (5 bases). V was trimmed by 6 bases and J by 7 bases, leaving 18 bases between them. This CDR3 is 15 amino acids long. Germline V gives CDR1 LNHDA, CDR2 SQIVND (reference sequence).

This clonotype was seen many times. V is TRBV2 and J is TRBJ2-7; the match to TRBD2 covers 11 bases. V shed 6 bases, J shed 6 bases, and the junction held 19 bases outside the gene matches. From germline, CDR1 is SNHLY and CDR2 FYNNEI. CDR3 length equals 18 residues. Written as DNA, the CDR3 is TGTGCCAGCAGGGTAGTGAGGGGACTAGCGGACCCCGTGGGCGAGCAGTACTTC. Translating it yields CASRVVRGLADPVGEQYF.

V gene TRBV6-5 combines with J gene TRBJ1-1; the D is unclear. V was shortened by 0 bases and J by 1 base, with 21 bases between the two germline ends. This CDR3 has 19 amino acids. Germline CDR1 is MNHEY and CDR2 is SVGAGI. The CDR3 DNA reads TGTGCCAGCAGTTACTCCTCAGGAAGAACATCCCCCAAGAACACTGAAGCTTTCTTT. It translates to CASSYSSGRTSPKNTEAFF.

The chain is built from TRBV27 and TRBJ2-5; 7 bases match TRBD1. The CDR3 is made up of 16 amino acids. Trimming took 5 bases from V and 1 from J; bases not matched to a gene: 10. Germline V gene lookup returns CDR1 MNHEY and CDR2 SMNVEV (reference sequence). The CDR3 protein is CASSPTPGQPQETQYF. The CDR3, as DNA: TGTGCCAGCAGTCCGACCCCGGGACAGCCCCAAGAGACCCAGTACTTC.

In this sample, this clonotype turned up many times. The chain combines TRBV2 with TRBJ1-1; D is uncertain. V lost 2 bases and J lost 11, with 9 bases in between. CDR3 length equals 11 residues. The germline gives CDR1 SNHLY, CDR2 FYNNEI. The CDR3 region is CASSERAAAFF. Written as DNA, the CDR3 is TGTGCCAGCAGTGAAAGGGCGGCCGCTTTCTTT.

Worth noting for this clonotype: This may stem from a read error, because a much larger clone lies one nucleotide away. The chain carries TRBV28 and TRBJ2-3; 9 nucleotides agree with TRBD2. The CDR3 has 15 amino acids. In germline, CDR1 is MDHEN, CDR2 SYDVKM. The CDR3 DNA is TGTGCCTGCAGTTATAGCGGGGGTTACACAGATACGCAGTATTTT. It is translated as CACSYSGGYTDTQYF.

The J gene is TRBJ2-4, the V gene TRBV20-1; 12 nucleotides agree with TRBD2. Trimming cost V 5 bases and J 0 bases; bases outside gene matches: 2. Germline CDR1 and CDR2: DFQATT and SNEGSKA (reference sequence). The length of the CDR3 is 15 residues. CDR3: CSASGLAGAKNIQYF. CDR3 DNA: TGCAGTGCTTCGGGACTAGCGGGAGCCAAAAACATTCAGTACTTC.

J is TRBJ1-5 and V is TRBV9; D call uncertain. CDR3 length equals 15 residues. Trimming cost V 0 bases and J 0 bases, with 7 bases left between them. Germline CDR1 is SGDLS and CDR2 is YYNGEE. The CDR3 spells CASSVGANSNQPQHF. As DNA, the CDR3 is TGTGCCAGCAGCGTAGGGGCTAATAGCAATCAGCCCCAGCATTTT.

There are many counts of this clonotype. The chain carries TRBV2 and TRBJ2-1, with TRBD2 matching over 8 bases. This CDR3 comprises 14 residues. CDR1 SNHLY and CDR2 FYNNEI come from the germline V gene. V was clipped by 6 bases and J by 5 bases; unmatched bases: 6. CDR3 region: CASSWTSLDNEQFF. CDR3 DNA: TGTGCCAGCAGCTGGACTAGCCTCGACAATGAGCAGTTCTTC. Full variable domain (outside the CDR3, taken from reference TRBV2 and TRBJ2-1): EPEVTQTPSHQVTQMGQEVILRCVPISNHLYFYWYRQILGQKVEFLVSFYNNEISEKSEIFDDQFSVERPDGSNFTLKIRSTKLEDSAMYFCASSWTSLDNEQFFGPGTRLTVL.

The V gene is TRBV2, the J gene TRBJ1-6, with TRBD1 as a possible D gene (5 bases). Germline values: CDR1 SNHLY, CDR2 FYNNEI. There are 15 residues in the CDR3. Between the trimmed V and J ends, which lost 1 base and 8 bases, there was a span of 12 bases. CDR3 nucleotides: TGTGCCAGCAGTGAAGTGGGGCAATTGGATTCACCCCTCCACTTT. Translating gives CASSEVGQLDSPLHF.

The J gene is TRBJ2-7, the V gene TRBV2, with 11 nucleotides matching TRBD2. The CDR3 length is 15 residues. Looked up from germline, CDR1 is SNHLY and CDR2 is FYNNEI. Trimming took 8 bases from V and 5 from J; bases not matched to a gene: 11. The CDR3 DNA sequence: TGTGCCAGCCGAAGACCTAGCGGGAGGTTGCACGAGCAGTACTTC. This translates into CASRRPSGRLHEQYF.

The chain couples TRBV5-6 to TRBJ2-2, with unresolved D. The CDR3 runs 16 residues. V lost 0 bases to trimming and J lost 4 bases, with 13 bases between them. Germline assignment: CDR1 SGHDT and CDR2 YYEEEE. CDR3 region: CASSLVGVVVTGELFF. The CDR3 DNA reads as TGTGCCAGCAGCTTGGTTGGGGTAGTAGTCACCGGGGAGCTGTTTTTT.

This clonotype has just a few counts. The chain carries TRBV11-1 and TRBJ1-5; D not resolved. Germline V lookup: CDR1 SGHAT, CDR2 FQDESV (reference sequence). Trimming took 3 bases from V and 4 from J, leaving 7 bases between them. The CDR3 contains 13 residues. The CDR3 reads CASSLDLNQPQHF. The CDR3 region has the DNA TGTGCCAGCAGCTTGGACCTAAATCAGCCCCAGCATTTT.

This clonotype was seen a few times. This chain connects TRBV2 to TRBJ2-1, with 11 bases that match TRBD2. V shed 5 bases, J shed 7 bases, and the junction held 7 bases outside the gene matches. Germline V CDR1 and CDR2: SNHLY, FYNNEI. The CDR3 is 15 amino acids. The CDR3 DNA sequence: TGTGCCAGCAGTCGTACTAGCGGGAGTAGAAATGAGCAGTTCTTC. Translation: CASSRTSGSRNEQFF.

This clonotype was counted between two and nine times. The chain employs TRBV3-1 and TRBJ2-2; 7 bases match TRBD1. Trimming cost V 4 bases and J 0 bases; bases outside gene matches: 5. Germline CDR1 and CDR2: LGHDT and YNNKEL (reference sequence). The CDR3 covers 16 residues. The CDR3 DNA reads TGTGCCAGCAGCCCTAGAGGGACAGCGAACACCGGGGAGCTGTTTTTT. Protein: CASSPRGTANTGELFF.

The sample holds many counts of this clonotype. CDR3 in DNA: TGTGCCAGCAGTGAATGGGGCGACGAGCAGTACTTC. Encoded protein: CASSEWGDEQYF. The chain is built from TRBV2 and TRBJ2-7, with a possible D match to TRBD1 (5 bases). The V gene lost 2 bases and the J gene lost 5 bases, with 7 bases spanning the gap. CDR1 SNHLY and CDR2 FYNNEI come from the germline V gene. The CDR3 loop spans 12 amino acids.